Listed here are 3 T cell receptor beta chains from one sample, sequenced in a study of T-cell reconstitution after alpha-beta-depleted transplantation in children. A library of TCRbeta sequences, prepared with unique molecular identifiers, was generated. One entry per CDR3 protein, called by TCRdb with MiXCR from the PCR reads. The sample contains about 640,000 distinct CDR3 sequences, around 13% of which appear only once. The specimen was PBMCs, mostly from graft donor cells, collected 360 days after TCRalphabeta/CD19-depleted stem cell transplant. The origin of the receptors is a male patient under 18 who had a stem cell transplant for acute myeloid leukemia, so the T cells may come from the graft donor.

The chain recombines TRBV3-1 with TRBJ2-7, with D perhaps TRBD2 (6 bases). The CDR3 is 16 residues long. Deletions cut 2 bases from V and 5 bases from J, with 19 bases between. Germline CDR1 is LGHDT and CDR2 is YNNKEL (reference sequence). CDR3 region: CASSQISGLIRNEQYF. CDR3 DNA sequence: TGTGCCAGCAGCCAAATCAGCGGGCTAATTCGTAACGAGCAGTACTTC.

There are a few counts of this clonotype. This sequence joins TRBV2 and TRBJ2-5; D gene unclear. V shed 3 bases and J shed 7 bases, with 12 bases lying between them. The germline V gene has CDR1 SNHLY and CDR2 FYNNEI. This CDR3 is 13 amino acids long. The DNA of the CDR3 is TGTGCCAGCAGTGATCAGCCCACCGGGACCCAGTACTTC. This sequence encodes CASSDQPTGTQYF.

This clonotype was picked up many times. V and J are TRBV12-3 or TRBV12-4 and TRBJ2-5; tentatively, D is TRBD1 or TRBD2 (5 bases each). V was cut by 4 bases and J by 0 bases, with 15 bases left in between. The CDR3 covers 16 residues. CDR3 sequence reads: CASSSGTALYQETQYF. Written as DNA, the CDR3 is TGTGCCAGCAGTTCCGGGACGGCCCTGTACCAAGAGACCCAGTACTTC.